Listed here are 21 T cell receptor beta chains from one sample, sequenced in a study of OX40 agonist ivuxolimab in advanced cancers. The table came from immunoSEQ multiplex PCR; TCRdb's copy has only in-frame clones and leaves some out. The table includes over 45,000 clones, under 85% detected once. The specimen comprised CD4+ or CD8+ T cells sorted from blood, sampled in a trial of the OX40 agonist ivuxolimab. The receptors stem from an adult with an advanced solid tumor such as melanoma, head and neck, liver or kidney cancer.

This chain connects TRBV18 to TRBJ1-2; 11 positions match TRBD1. CDR1 and CDR2 from the germline V gene are KGHSH and LQKENI. The CDR3 totals 14 residues. J lost 4 bases, V lost 3 bases, and 1 base had no gene match. DNA of the CDR3: TGTGCCAGCTCACCCGGGACAGGGGGCTATGGCTACACCTTC. Translation gives CASSPGTGGYGYTF.

J is TRBJ1-4 and V is TRBV7-9, with D hard to call. This CDR3 is 15 amino acids long. V was clipped by 3 bases and J by 1 base, with 9 bases between them. Germline assignment: CDR1 SEHNR and CDR2 FQNEAQ (reference sequence). Here the CDR3 reads CASSFLGLTNEKLFF. The CDR3 coding sequence is TGTGCCAGCAGCTTCCTGGGGTTAACTAATGAAAAACTGTTTTTT.

This chain uses TRBV6-1 with TRBJ2-7; D is unresolved. The length of the CDR3 is 12 residues. CDR1 and CDR2 (germline): MNHNS, SASEGT. Deletions cut 8 bases from V and 6 bases from J, with 14 bases between. The CDR3 DNA reads TGTGCCAGCGTGACGGAACTAATCGAGCAGTACTTC. As protein: CASVTELIEQYF.

The chain combines TRBV30 with TRBJ1-5; possible D gene TRBD1, 5 bases. Per germline, CDR1 GTSNPN and CDR2 SVGIG (reference sequence). V lost 5 bases and J 3 bases, leaving 14 bases between the germline ends. The CDR3 consists of 14 residues. The CDR3 region is CAWGGGGNNQPQHF. The CDR3 bases are TGTGCCTGGGGGGGAGGAGGGAACAATCAGCCCCAGCATTTT.

This chain links TRBV6-7 with TRBJ2-5; weak D call: TRBD1 (5 bases). TRBV6-7 is noted as an ORF with a role that remains uncertain. The V and J ends lost 10 bases and 1 base respectively, with 16 bases between them. There are 14 residues in the CDR3. The DNA for the CDR3 is TGTGCCACCCCTATCAGGGTTCGCCAAGAGACCCAGTACTTC. Protein product: CATPIRVRQETQYF.

This clone was found once. V is TRBV5-1 and J is TRBJ2-2; 7 bases are a match to TRBD2. CDR3 length: 14 residues. The germline CDR1 and CDR2 sequences are SGHRS and YFSETQ. After removal of 2 bases from V and 5 bases from J, the junction contained 3 bases not matched to a gene. In DNA, the CDR3 is TGCGCCAGCAGCTTAACTAGCGCAACCGGGGAGCTGTTTTTT. Residues: CASSLTSATGELFF.

This clone was seen a single time. The V gene is TRBV7-9, the J gene TRBJ2-2; D unclear. Germline CDR1 reads SEHNR; CDR2 reads FQNEAQ (reference sequence). The CDR3 contains 15 residues. The ends were cut back, 2 bases at V and 3 bases at J, with 10 bases in the middle. The CDR3 DNA is TGTGCCAGCAGCTTACTACTTGGCGACACCGGGGAGCTGTTTTTT. Its translation is CASSLLLGDTGELFF. The variable domain in full, with the rest retrieved from reference TRBV7-9 and TRBJ2-2, is DTGVSQNPRHKITKRGQNVTFRCDPISEHNRLYWYRQTLGQGPEFLTYFQNEAQLEKSRLLSDRFSAERPKGSFSTLEIQRTEQGDSAMYLCASSLLLGDTGELFFGEGSRLTVL.

The rearrangement uses TRBV2 and TRBJ2-3; D is unresolved. The CDR3 is 13 amino acids. Germline V gives CDR1 SNHLY, CDR2 FYNNEI. V was clipped by 8 bases and J by 7 bases, with 16 bases between them. CDR3: CASRVSLTNTQYF. DNA of the CDR3: TGTGCCAGCCGAGTAAGCTTAACAAATACGCAGTATTTT.

The chain is built from TRBV10-2 and TRBJ2-3, with D uncertain. V was pared by 7 bases and J by 0 bases, with 11 bases between. This CDR3 has 14 amino acids. The germline CDR1 and CDR2 sequences are WSHSY and SAAADI. CDR3 sequence: CASKDGTSTDTQYF. The CDR3 DNA is TGCGCCAGCAAGGACGGTACTAGCACAGATACGCAGTATTTT.

This chain links TRBV5-4 with TRBJ2-5; D might be TRBD2 (6 bases). V shed 3 bases and J shed 0 bases, with 9 bases lying between them. The length of the CDR3 is 14 residues. CDR1 is SGHNT and CDR2 is YYREEE in the germline V gene (reference sequence). The CDR3 region has the DNA TGTGCCAGCAGCTCCGGAGGGTACCAAGAGACCCAGTACTTC. It yields the protein CASSSGGYQETQYF. The full variable domain, in which reference TRBV5-4 and TRBJ2-5 provide the parts outside the CDR3, is ETGVTQSPTHLIKTRGQQVTLRCSSQSGHNTVSWYQQALGQGPQFIFQYYREEENGRGNFPPRFSGLQFPNYSSELNVNALELDDSALYLCASSSGGYQETQYFGPGTRLLVL.

DNA of the CDR3: TGTGCCAGTAGTACTCTGAACACCGGGGAGCTGTTTTTT. It yields the protein CASSTLNTGELFF. The genes are TRBV19 and TRBJ2-2; D gene unclear. CDR1 and CDR2 (germline): LNHDA, SQIVND (reference sequence). The germline V and J ends were trimmed by 4 bases and 1 base, with 4 bases remaining between them. The CDR3 is 13 amino acids.

This sequence joins TRBV6-1 and TRBJ1-2, with D possibly being TRBD1 (5 bases). Looked up from germline, CDR1 is MNHNS and CDR2 is SASEGT. Trimming took 4 bases from V and 4 from J, leaving 16 bases between them. This CDR3 spans 15 amino acids. The CDR3 is CASSVEVGRAYGYTF. CDR3 nucleotides: TGTGCCAGCAGTGTCGAGGTGGGACGGGCCTATGGCTACACCTTC.

The genes are TRBV19 and TRBJ2-2; D is undetermined. This CDR3 region has 16 residues. The V end lost 4 bases, the J end lost 1 base, and 13 bases lay between the germline ends. In germline, CDR1 is LNHDA, CDR2 SQIVND (reference sequence). The CDR3 DNA reads TGTGCCAGTAGTACCCAAAAGTTTGGGAACACCGGGGAGCTGTTTTTT. Residues: CASSTQKFGNTGELFF.

This clone has a handful of counts. The chain is built from TRBV5-3 and TRBJ2-2, with a weak D call TRBD2 (5 bases). TRBV5-3 is given ORF status, its function remaining uncertain. CDR3 size: 18 residues. V was clipped by 0 bases and J by 5 bases, with 20 bases between them. The chain's CDR3 is CARSLASVGYPGTGELFF. CDR3 DNA: TGTGCCAGAAGCTTGGCTTCGGTAGGCTACCCGGGGACCGGGGAGCTGTTTTTT.

The rearrangement uses TRBV4-1 and TRBJ2-6; 9 nucleotides match TRBD1. Trimming took 1 base from V and 4 from J; bases not matched to a gene: 11. Germline V lookup: CDR1 MGHRA, CDR2 YSYEKL. There are 19 residues in the CDR3. CDR3 in DNA: TGCGCCAGCAGCCAAGGGTTTCGGACAGGGGCTTTCGGGGCCAACGTCCTGACTTTC. Amino acids: CASSQGFRTGAFGANVLTF.

The V and J genes are TRBV19 and TRBJ2-1; TRBD2 matches 12 bases. The CDR3 totals 19 residues. V dropped 3 bases and J dropped 7; count of bases not matched to a gene: 16. Germline V gene data show CDR1 as LNHDA and CDR2 as SQIVND (reference sequence). The CDR3 DNA is TGTGCCAGTAGTATCACACTCCGGACTAGCGGGAAAGGTATTAATGAGCAGTTCTTC. It is translated as CASSITLRTSGKGINEQFF.

DNA of the CDR3: TGCGCCAGCAGCATGAGGACAGGGAATAATTCACCCCTCCACTTT. This sequence encodes CASSMRTGNNSPLHF. The chain is built from TRBV5-1 and TRBJ1-6; 8 nucleotides agree with TRBD1. This CDR3 has 15 amino acids. V was clipped by 4 bases and J by 5 bases; unmatched bases: 5. Germline CDR1 and CDR2: SGHRS and YFSETQ.

J is TRBJ2-2 and V is TRBV5-1, with a weak D call TRBD2 (5 bases). V was pared by 5 bases and J by 0 bases, with 17 bases between. This CDR3 is 17 amino acids long. The V gene's germline CDR1 is SGHRS and CDR2 YFSETQ. The CDR3 is CASRKDLATANTGELFF. DNA of the CDR3: TGCGCCAGCAGAAAGGATTTAGCGACCGCGAACACCGGGGAGCTGTTTTTT.

The V call is TRBV5-1, the J call TRBJ2-1; D is ambiguous. The V and J ends lost 0 bases and 0 bases respectively, with 10 bases between them. In germline, CDR1 is SGHRS, CDR2 YFSETQ. The CDR3 sequence is 16 residues long. The CDR3 loop is CASSLGSLRSYNEQFF. Here the CDR3 DNA reads TGCGCCAGCAGCTTGGGTTCCCTCCGCTCCTACAATGAGCAGTTCTTC.

The chain carries TRBV18 and TRBJ2-5; D is undetermined. The V and J ends lost 2 bases and 0 bases respectively, with 13 bases between them. CDR1 KGHSH and CDR2 LQKENI come from the germline V gene. The CDR3 is made up of 16 amino acids. In DNA, the CDR3 is TGTGCCAGCTCACCAGGATCCTCCTTGTACCAAGAGACCCAGTACTTC. It encodes CASSPGSSLYQETQYF.

The gene calls are TRBV4-2 and TRBJ2-1, with 11 bases fitting TRBD2. The CDR3 runs 17 residues. Germline-derived CDR1 and CDR2 are LGHNA and YNFKEQ. Trimming cost V 0 bases and J 5 bases; bases outside gene matches: 6. DNA for the CDR3: TGTGCCAGCAGCCAAGAGGCTACTAGCGGGGGAAACAATGAGCAGTTCTTC. This translates into CASSQEATSGGNNEQFF.